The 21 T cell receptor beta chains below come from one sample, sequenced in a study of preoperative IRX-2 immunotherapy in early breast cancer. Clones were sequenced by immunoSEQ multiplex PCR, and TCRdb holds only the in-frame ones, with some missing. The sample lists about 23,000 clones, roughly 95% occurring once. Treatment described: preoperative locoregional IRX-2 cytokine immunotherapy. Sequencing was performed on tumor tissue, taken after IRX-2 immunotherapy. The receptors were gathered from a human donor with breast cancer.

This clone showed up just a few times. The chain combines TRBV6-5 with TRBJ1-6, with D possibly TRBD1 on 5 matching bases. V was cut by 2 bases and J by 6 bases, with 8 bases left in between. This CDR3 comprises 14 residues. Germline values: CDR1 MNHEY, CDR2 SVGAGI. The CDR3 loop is CASSYQGVNSPLHF. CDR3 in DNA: TGTGCCAGCAGTTACCAGGGAGTTAATTCACCCCTCCACTTT.

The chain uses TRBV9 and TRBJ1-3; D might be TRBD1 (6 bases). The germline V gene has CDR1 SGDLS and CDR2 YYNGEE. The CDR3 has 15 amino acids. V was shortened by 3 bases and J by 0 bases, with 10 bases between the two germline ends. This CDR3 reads CASSADRLSGNTIYF. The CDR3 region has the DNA TGTGCCAGCAGCGCCGACAGGCTCTCTGGAAACACCATATATTTT. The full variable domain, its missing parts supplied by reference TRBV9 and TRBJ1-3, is DSGVTQTPKHLITATGQRVTLRCSPRSGDLSVYWYQQSLDQGLQFLIQYYNGEERAKGNILERFSAQQFPDLHSELNLSSLELGDSALYFCASSADRLSGNTIYFGEGSWLTVV.

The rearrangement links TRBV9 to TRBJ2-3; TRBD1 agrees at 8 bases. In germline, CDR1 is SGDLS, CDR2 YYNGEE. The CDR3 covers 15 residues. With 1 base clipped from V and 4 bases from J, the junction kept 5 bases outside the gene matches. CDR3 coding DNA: TGTGCCAGCAGCGTAATAACAGGGGGATCAGATACGCAGTATTTT. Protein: CASSVITGGSDTQYF.

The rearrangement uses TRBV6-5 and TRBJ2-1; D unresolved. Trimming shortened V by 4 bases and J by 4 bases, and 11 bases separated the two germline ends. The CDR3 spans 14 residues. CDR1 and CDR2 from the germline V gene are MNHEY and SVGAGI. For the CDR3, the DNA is TGTGCCAGCAGTTCGGCTAGTTGGTACAATGAGCAGTTCTTC. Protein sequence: CASSSASWYNEQFF.

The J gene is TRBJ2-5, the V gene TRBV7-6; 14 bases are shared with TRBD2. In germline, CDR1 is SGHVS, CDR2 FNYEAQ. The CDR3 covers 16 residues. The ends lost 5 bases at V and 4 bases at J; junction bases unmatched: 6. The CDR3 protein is CASSQTSGRAIETQYF. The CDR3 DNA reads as TGTGCCAGCAGCCAGACTAGCGGGAGGGCCATAGAGACCCAGTACTTC.

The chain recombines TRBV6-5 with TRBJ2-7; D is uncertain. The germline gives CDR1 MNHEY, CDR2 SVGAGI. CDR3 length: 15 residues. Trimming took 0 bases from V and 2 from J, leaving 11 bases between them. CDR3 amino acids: CASSYSPGLAYEQYF. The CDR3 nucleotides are TGTGCCAGCAGTTACTCCCCCGGGCTAGCCTACGAGCAGTACTTC.

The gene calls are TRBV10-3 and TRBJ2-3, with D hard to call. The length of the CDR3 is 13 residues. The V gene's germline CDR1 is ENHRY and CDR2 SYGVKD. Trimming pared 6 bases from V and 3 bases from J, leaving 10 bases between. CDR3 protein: CAIRTPSTDTQYF. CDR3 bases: TGTGCCATCAGGACCCCTAGTACAGATACGCAGTATTTT.

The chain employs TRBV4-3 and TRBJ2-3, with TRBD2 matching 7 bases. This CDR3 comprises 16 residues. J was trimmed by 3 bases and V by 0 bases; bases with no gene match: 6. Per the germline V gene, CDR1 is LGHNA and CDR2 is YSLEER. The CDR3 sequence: CASSQDRLAETDTQYF. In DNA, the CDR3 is TGCGCCAGCAGCCAAGATCGCCTAGCGGAGACAGATACGCAGTATTTT.

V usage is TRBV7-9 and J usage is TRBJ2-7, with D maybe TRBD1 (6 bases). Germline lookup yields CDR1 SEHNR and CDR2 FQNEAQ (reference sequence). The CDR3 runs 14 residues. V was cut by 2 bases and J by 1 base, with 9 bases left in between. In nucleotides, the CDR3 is TGTGCCAGCAGCTTAACGGGGACATCCTACGAGCAGTACTTC. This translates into CASSLTGTSYEQYF.

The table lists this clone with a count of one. The CDR3 nucleotides are TGCGCCAGCAGCTTGGGCCACGCCTTCCAAGAGACCCAGTACTTC. This gives the protein CASSLGHAFQETQYF. The chain joins TRBV5-1 to TRBJ2-5, with no clear D. Trimming took 0 bases from V and 1 from J, leaving 10 bases between them. The germline V gene has CDR1 SGHRS and CDR2 YFSETQ. The CDR3 consists of 15 residues.

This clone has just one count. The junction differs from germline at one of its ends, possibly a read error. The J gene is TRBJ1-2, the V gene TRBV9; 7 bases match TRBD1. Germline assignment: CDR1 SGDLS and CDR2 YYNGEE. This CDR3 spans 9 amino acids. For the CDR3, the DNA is TGTGCCAGCAGCCCTCAGGGGGTCTTC. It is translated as CASSPQGVF. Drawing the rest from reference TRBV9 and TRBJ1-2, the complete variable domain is DSGVTQTPKHLITATGQRVTLRCSPRSGDLSVYWYQQSLDQGLQFLIQYYNGEERAKGNILERFSAQQFPDLHSELNLSSLELGDSALYFCASSPQGVFGSGTRLTVV.

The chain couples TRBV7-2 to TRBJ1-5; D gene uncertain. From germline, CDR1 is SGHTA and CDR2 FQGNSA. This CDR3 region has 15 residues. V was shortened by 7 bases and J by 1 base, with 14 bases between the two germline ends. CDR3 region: CASKTGSGSNQPQHF. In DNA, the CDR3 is TGTGCCAGCAAAACCGGGAGTGGGAGCAATCAGCCCCAGCATTTT.

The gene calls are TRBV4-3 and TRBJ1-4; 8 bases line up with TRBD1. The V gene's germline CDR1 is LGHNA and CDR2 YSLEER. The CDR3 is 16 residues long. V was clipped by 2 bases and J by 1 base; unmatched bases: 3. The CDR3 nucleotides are TGCGCCAGCAGCCAACAGGGGGCTGGAACTAATGAAAAACTGTTTTTT. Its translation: CASSQQGAGTNEKLFF.

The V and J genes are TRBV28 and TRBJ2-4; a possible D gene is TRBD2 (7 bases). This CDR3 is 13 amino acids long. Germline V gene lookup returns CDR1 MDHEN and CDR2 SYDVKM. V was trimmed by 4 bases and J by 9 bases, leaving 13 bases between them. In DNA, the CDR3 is TGTGCCAGCAGTTGGGGGGGCAGGTTCATTCAGTACTTC. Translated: CASSWGGRFIQYF.

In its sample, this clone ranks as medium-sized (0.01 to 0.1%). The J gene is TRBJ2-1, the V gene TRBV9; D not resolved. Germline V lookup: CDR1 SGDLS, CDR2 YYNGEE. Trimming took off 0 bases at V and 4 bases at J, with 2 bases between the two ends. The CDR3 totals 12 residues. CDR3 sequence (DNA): TGTGCCAGCAGCGTAGAGTACAATGAGCAGTTCTTC. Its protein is CASSVEYNEQFF.

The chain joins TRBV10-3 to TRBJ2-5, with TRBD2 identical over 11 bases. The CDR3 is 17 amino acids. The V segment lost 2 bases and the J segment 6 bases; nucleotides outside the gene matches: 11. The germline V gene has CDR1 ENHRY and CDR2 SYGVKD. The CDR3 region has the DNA TGTGCCATCAGTGAGCCGGTGACTAGCGGGACGTTAAAGACCCAGTACTTC. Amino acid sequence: CAISEPVTSGTLKTQYF.

CDR3 sequence: CASSFPGRGVTQYF. CDR3 nucleotide sequence: TGTGCCAGCAGCTTCCCGGGACGAGGCGTTACGCAGTATTTT. The chain recombines TRBV7-9 with TRBJ2-3, with D perhaps matching TRBD1 or TRBD2 (5 bases each). Trimming left V 3 bases short and J 8 bases short, with 15 bases between. The CDR3 extends over 14 amino acids. CDR1 and CDR2 from the germline V gene are SEHNR and FQNEAQ (reference sequence).

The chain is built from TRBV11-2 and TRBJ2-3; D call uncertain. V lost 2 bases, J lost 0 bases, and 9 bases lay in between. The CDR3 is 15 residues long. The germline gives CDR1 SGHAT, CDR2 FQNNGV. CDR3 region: CASSLNGISTDTQYF. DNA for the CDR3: TGTGCCAGCAGCTTAAACGGAATAAGCACAGATACGCAGTATTTT.

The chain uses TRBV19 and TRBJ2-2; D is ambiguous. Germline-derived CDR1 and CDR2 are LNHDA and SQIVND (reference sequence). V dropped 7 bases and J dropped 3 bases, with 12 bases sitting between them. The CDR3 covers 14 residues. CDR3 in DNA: TGTGCCAGTACCCCGACGGGTTACACCGGGGAGCTGTTTTTT. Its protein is CASTPTGYTGELFF.

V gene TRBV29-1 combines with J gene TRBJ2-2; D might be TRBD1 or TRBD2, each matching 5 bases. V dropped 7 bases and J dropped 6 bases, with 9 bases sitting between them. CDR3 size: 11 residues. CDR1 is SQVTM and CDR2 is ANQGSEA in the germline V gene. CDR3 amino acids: CSGRDAGELFF. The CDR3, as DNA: TGCAGCGGACGGGACGCCGGGGAGCTGTTTTTT.

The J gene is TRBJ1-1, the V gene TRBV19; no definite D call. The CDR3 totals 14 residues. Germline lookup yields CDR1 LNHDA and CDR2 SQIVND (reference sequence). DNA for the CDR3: TGTGCGTCCGCGGAGGGCCCATATGAATCCCCAGCTTTCTTT. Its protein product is CASAEGPYESPAFF.